A single sample is the source of the 7 T cell receptor beta chains below, sequenced in a study of Ad26.COV2.S vaccination and SARS-CoV-2 variants. Libraries were prepared by immunoSEQ multiplex PCR; TCRdb keeps only in-frame clonotypes and omits some of them. The sample records about 350,000 clones, around 86% being singletons. Regarding treatment: some 19 received Ad26.COV2.S at low or high dose, single or two shots; about 5 received placebo; per-sample allocation not given. On day 63 after the first injection, vaccine and placebo recipients gave samples. Material: peripheral blood, obtained in a trial of Ad26.COV2.S vaccine versus placebo. These receptors originate from a person between 18 and 60 years old who received the Ad26.COV2.S COVID-19 vaccine or a placebo.

The rearrangement joins TRBV20-1 to TRBJ1-5; 7 nucleotides match TRBD1. CDR3 length: 13 residues. CDR1 is DFQATT and CDR2 is SNEGSKA in the germline V gene (reference sequence). After removal of 6 bases from V and 7 bases from J, the junction contained 9 bases not matched to a gene. The CDR3 DNA sequence: TGCAGTGCCAGTCAGGGGGGGGAACAGCCCCAGCATTTT. Translating it yields CSASQGGEQPQHF.

The rearrangement links TRBV3-1 (or the pseudogene TRBV3-2) to TRBJ2-7; possible D gene TRBD2, 5 bases. The V gene's germline CDR1 is LGHDT and CDR2 YNNKEL (reference sequence). This CDR3 is built from 13 residues. V was trimmed by 3 bases and J by 1 base, leaving 7 bases between them. The CDR3 bases are TGTGCCAGCAGCCAGGGAGCTTCCTACGAGCAGTACTTC. Its translation: CASSQGASYEQYF.

CDR3 amino acids: CASSLYISGGVFTDTQYF. DNA for the CDR3: TGTGCCAGCAGCTTATATATTAGCGGGGGTGTGTTCACAGATACGCAGTATTTT. The chain recombines TRBV7-2 with TRBJ2-3, with 9 bases aligning to TRBD2. J lost 2 bases, V lost 2 bases, and 11 bases had no gene match. Per the germline V gene, CDR1 is SGHTA and CDR2 is FQGNSA. The CDR3 consists of 18 residues.

This clone has a handful of counts. The rearrangement links TRBV5-1 to TRBJ1-1; D remains ambiguous. This CDR3 has 12 amino acids. Germline V gene lookup returns CDR1 SGHRS and CDR2 YFSETQ. The V end lost 1 base, the J end lost 1 base, and 2 bases lay between the germline ends. CDR3 sequence reads: CASSLTNTEAFF. The CDR3 nucleotides read TGCGCCAGCAGCTTGACGAACACTGAAGCTTTCTTT.

The chain is built from TRBV7-8 and TRBJ2-7; TRBD1 might be the D (6 bases). This CDR3 is 14 amino acids long. Trimming cost V 1 base and J 2 bases, with 9 bases left between them. Per germline, CDR1 SGHVS and CDR2 FQNEAQ. CDR3 nucleotide sequence: TGTGCCAGCAGCTTAGTGGGGGCGCCCTACGAGCAGTACTTC. Its translation: CASSLVGAPYEQYF.

CDR3 sequence reads: CASSEEHRVNQPQHF. The CDR3 nucleotides are TGTGCCAGCAGTGAAGAACACCGAGTCAATCAGCCCCAGCATTTT. The chain links TRBV6-1 to TRBJ1-5, with D unclear. CDR1 MNHNS and CDR2 SASEGT come from the germline V gene. The CDR3 loop spans 15 amino acids. V was cut by 1 base and J by 3 bases, with 10 bases left in between.

The CDR3 is CASGPRGEAYGYTF. CDR3 bases: TGCGCCAGCGGTCCTCGTGGGGAGGCCTATGGCTACACCTTC. The chain has TRBV5-1 and TRBJ1-2; D remains unclear. There are 14 residues in the CDR3. Trimming took off 7 bases at V and 4 bases at J, with 17 bases between the two ends. Germline V gene sequence: CDR1 SGHRS, CDR2 YFSETQ.